What follows are 15 T cell receptor beta chains derived from one specimen sequenced in a study of blood T cell repertoires in COVID-19. Assay: immunoSEQ multiplex PCR; the TCRdb copy retains only in-frame clones and omits some. The sample lists some 250,000 clones, roughly 82% occurring once. Material: peripheral blood. The receptors come from a man older than 75 with acute or convalescent COVID-19.

The chain joins TRBV4-2 to TRBJ2-3; no reliable D call. The CDR3 length is 12 residues. Trimming removed 4 bases from V and 10 bases from J, with 12 bases in between. Germline V CDR1 and CDR2: LGHNA, YNFKEQ. CDR3 in amino acids: CASSPPPGSQYF. The DNA of the CDR3 is TGTGCCAGCAGCCCTCCCCCGGGTTCGCAGTATTTT.

This chain links TRBV5-4 with TRBJ1-1; 9 bases line up with TRBD1. CDR1 is SGHNT, CDR2 YYREEE, per germline (reference sequence). With 4 bases clipped from V and 2 bases from J, the junction kept 12 bases outside the gene matches. The CDR3 length is 17 residues. DNA for the CDR3: TGTGCCAGCAGCCGCACGGGACAGGGAGGACCAAACACTGAAGCTTTCTTT. It is translated as CASSRTGQGGPNTEAFF.

The chain employs TRBV5-4 and TRBJ2-2; 7 nucleotides align to TRBD2. The germline V gene has CDR1 SGHNT and CDR2 YYREEE (reference sequence). This CDR3 contains 16 residues. Trimming cost V 3 bases and J 1 base; bases outside gene matches: 6. Here the CDR3 DNA reads TGTGCCAGCAGCTCGGGGAGGGGAGGGAACACCGGGGAGCTGTTTTTT. This codes for CASSSGRGGNTGELFF.

This chain connects TRBV18 to TRBJ1-3; D gene unclear. CDR1 is KGHSH, CDR2 LQKENI, per germline. This CDR3 has 16 residues. V lost 2 bases to trimming and J lost 4 bases, with 15 bases between them. DNA for the CDR3: TGTGCCAGCTCACCAGGCGGTCCAGCCATAGGAAACACCATATATTTT. Its translation: CASSPGGPAIGNTIYF.

With regard to this clone: Other DNA sequences in the same sample also yield this CDR3. The V call is TRBV28, the J call TRBJ1-1; the match to TRBD1 covers 8 bases. The germline gives CDR1 MDHEN, CDR2 SYDVKM. The CDR3 sequence is 13 residues long. The ends lost 3 bases at V and 5 bases at J; junction bases unmatched: 2. The CDR3 spells CASSLQGATEAFF. Written as DNA, the CDR3 is TGTGCCAGCAGTTTGCAGGGGGCAACTGAAGCTTTCTTT. Based on the CDR3 plus reference TRBV28 and TRBJ1-1, the full variable domain is DVKVTQSSRYLVKRTGEKVFLECVQDMDHENMFWYRQDPGLGLRLIYFSYDVKMKEKGDIPEGYSVSREKKERFSLILESASTNQTSMYLCASSLQGATEAFFGQGTRLTVV.

This sequence joins TRBV3-1 (or the pseudogene TRBV3-2) and TRBJ2-7, with D tentatively TRBD2 (5 bases). The V end lost 4 bases, the J end lost 0 bases, and 10 bases lay between the germline ends. CDR1 and CDR2 from the germline V gene are LGHDT and YNNKEL (reference sequence). The length of the CDR3 is 14 residues. The chain's CDR3 is CASSLIGSSYEQYF. The CDR3 coding sequence is TGTGCCAGCAGCCTGATAGGGAGCTCCTACGAGCAGTACTTC.

The CDR3 DNA reads as TGCAGCGTTACGTACGGGAATCAGCCCCAGCATTTT. Protein product: CSVTYGNQPQHF. The J gene is TRBJ1-5, the V gene TRBV29-1; unclear D gene. Trimming left V 5 bases short and J 4 bases short, with 9 bases between. The CDR3 covers 12 residues. The V gene's germline CDR1 is SQVTM and CDR2 ANQGSEA. The entire variable domain, with the rest obtained from reference TRBV29-1 and TRBJ1-5, is as follows: SAVISQKPSRDICQRGTSLTIQCQVDSQVTMMFWYRQQPGQSLTLIATANQGSEATYESGFVIDKFPISRPNLTFSTLTVSNMSPEDSSIYLCSVTYGNQPQHFGDGTRLSIL.

The CDR3 is CASSQEGTGARNTIYF. CDR3 bases: TGCGCCAGCAGCCAAGAGGGGACAGGGGCGAGAAACACCATATATTTT. The chain has TRBV4-1 and TRBJ1-3; 10 positions agree with TRBD1. The J segment lost 5 bases and the V segment lost 0 bases, leaving 4 bases of the junction unmatched. Germline assignment: CDR1 MGHRA and CDR2 YSYEKL. The CDR3 runs 16 residues.

The chain has TRBV7-3 and TRBJ1-1; TRBD1 aligns across 7 bases. The CDR3 is 16 residues long. CDR1 is SGHTA, CDR2 FQGTGA, per germline. J gave up 3 bases and V 1 base, and 8 bases lay outside the gene matches. In DNA form, the CDR3 reads TGTGCCAGCAGCTTAATTGGGACAGTTGGGGACACTGAAGCTTTCTTT. Translation gives CASSLIGTVGDTEAFF.

V is TRBV3-1 (or the pseudogene TRBV3-2) and J is TRBJ1-6, with 7 bases aligning to TRBD1. The CDR3 length is 14 residues. In germline, CDR1 is LGHDT, CDR2 YNNKEL (reference sequence). V gave up 6 bases and J gave up 8 bases; unmatched junction bases: 7. Here the CDR3 reads CASRLGQEHSPLHF. CDR3 DNA: TGTGCCAGCAGGCTCGGACAGGAGCATTCACCCCTCCACTTT.

The gene calls are TRBV5-1 and TRBJ2-2; unclear D gene. Germline values: CDR1 SGHRS, CDR2 YFSETQ. V lost 0 bases and J lost 0, with 6 bases in between. The CDR3 runs to 15 residues. For the CDR3, the DNA is TGCGCCAGCAGCTTGGCCCAGGCGAACACCGGGGAGCTGTTTTTT. Protein: CASSLAQANTGELFF.

This clone came up once. J is TRBJ2-5 and V is TRBV5-4, with 7 bases fitting TRBD2. The CDR3 loop spans 14 amino acids. The trim removed 0 bases at V and 4 bases at J, leaving 3 bases unmatched. Germline lookup yields CDR1 SGHNT and CDR2 YYREEE (reference sequence). For the CDR3, the DNA is TGTGCCAGCAGCTTGGGGACTAGTCCAGAGACCCAGTACTTC. Amino acids: CASSLGTSPETQYF.

This chain links TRBV6-5 with TRBJ1-6; D perhaps matches TRBD1 (5 bases). Trimming pared 7 bases from V and 0 bases from J, leaving 7 bases between. This CDR3 comprises 14 residues. CDR1 is MNHEY, CDR2 SVGAGI, per germline. CDR3 sequence (DNA): TGTGCCAGCATCACAGGCTCCTATAATTCACCCCTCCACTTT. It yields the protein CASITGSYNSPLHF.

The chain joins TRBV9 to TRBJ2-1; D possibly corresponds to TRBD2 (6 bases). Germline CDR1 and CDR2: SGDLS and YYNGEE. CDR3 length: 17 residues. Trimming cost V 0 bases and J 3 bases, with 16 bases left between them. The chain's CDR3 is CASSVGSGGSGYNEQFF. In nucleotides, the CDR3 is TGTGCCAGCAGCGTAGGGTCCGGAGGGAGTGGCTACAATGAGCAGTTCTTC.

The rearrangement uses TRBV10-1 and TRBJ1-1; no clear D. The ends were cut back, 4 bases at V and 6 bases at J, with 12 bases in the middle. The CDR3 totals 13 residues. Germline CDR1 is WNHNN and CDR2 is SYGVQD (reference sequence). The CDR3 loop is CASSVIAGSEAFF. The DNA for the CDR3 is TGCGCCAGCAGTGTTATTGCCGGGTCTGAAGCTTTCTTT.